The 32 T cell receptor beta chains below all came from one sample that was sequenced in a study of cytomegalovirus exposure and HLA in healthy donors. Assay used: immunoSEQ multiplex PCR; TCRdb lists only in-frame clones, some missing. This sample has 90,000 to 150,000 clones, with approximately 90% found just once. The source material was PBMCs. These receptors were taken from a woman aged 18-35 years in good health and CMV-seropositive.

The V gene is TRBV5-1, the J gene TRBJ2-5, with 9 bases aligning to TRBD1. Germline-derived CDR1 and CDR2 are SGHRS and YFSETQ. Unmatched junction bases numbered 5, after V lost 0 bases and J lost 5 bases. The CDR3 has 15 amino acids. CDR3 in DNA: TGCGCCAGCAGCTTGGTGGGACAGGGAGGGGAGACCCAGTACTTC. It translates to CASSLVGQGGETQYF.

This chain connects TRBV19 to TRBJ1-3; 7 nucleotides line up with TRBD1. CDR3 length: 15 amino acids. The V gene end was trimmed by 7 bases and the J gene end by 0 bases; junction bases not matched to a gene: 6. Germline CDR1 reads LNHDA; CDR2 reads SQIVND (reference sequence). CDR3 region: CASKQGGHSGNTIYF. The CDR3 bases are TGTGCCAGTAAGCAGGGGGGCCACTCTGGAAACACCATATATTTT.

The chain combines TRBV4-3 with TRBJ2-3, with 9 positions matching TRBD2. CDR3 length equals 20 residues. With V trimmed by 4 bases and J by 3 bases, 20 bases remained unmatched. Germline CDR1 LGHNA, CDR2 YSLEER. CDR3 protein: CASSRLPTGLGLAGTDTQYF. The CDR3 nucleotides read TGCGCCAGCAGCCGCTTACCGACAGGCTTGGGGCTAGCGGGAACAGATACGCAGTATTTT.

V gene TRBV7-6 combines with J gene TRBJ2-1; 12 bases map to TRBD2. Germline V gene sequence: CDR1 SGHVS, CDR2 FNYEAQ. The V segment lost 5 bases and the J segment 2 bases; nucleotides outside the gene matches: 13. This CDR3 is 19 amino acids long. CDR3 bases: TGTGCCAGCAGCCCCGACGTCGGGTCTAGCGGGGGGGCCTACAATGAGCAGTTCTTC. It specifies CASSPDVGSSGGAYNEQFF.

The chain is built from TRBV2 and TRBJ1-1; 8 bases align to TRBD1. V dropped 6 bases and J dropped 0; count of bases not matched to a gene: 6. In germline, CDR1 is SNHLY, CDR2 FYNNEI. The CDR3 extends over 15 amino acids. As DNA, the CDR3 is TGTGCCAGCAGAAGGGCAGGGGGCTTGAACACTGAAGCTTTCTTT. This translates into CASRRAGGLNTEAFF.

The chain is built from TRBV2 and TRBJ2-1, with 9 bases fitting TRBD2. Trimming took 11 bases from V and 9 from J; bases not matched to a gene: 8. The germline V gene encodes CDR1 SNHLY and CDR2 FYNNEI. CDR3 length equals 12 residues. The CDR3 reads CAGGGERGEQFF. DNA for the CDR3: TGTGCCGGCGGGGGGGAGCGCGGTGAGCAGTTCTTC.

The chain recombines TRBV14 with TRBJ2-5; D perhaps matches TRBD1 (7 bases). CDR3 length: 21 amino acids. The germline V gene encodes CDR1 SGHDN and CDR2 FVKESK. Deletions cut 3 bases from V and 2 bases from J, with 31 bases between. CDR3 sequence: CASSHNRGWTGGTLSQETQYF. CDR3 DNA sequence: TGTGCCAGCAGCCATAACCGGGGGTGGACAGGTGGTACCCTATCACAAGAGACCCAGTACTTC.

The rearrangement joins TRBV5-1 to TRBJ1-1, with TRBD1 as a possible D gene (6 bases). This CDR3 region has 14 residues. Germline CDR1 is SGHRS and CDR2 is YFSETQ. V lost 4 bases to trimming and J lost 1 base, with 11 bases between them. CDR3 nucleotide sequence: TGCGCCAGCAGCATGGGACACCCGAACACTGAAGCTTTCTTT. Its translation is CASSMGHPNTEAFF. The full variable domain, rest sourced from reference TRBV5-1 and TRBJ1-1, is KAGVTQTPRYLIKTRGQQVTLSCSPISGHRSVSWYQQTPGQGLQFLFEYFSETQRNKGNFPGRFSGRQFSNSRSEMNVSTLELGDSALYLCASSMGHPNTEAFFGQGTRLTVV.

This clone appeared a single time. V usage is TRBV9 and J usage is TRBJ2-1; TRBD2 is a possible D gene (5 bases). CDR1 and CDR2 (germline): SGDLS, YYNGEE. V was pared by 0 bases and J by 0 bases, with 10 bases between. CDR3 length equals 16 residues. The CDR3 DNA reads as TGTGCCAGCAGCGTAGACACGGGGAGCTCCTACAATGAGCAGTTCTTC. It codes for CASSVDTGSSYNEQFF.

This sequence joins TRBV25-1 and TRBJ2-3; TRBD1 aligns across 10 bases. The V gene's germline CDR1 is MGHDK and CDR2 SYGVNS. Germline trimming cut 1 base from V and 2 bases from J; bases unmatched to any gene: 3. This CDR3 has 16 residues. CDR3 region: CASSESGTGVTDTQYF. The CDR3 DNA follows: TGTGCCAGCAGTGAATCCGGGACAGGGGTCACAGATACGCAGTATTTT.

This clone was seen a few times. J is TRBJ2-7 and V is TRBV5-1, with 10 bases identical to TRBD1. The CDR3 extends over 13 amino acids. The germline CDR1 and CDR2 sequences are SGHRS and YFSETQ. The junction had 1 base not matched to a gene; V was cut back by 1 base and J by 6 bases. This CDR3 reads CASSLRTGGEQYF. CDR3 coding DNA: TGCGCCAGCAGCTTGCGGACAGGGGGCGAGCAGTACTTC. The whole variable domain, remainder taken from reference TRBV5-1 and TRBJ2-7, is KAGVTQTPRYLIKTRGQQVTLSCSPISGHRSVSWYQQTPGQGLQFLFEYFSETQRNKGNFPGRFSGRQFSNSRSEMNVSTLELGDSALYLCASSLRTGGEQYFGPGTRLTVT.

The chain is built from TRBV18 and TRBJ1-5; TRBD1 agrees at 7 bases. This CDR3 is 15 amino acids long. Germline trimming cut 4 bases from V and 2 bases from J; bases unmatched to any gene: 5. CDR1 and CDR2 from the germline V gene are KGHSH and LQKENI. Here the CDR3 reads CASSLNQGGNQPQHF. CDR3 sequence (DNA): TGTGCCAGCTCACTTAACCAGGGGGGCAATCAGCCCCAGCATTTT.

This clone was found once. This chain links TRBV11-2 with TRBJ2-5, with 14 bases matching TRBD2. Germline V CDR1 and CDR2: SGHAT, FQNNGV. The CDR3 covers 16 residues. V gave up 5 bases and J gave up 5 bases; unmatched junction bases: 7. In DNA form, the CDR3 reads TGTGCCAGCAGCCCGAGACTAGCGGGGGGGCTTGAGACCCAGTACTTC. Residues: CASSPRLAGGLETQYF.

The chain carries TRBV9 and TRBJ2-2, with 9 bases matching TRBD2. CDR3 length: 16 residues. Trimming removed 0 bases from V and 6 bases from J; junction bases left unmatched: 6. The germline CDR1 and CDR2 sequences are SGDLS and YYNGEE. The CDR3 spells CASSVGAGGPPGELFF. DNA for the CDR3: TGTGCCAGCAGCGTAGGAGCGGGAGGCCCCCCCGGGGAGCTGTTTTTT.

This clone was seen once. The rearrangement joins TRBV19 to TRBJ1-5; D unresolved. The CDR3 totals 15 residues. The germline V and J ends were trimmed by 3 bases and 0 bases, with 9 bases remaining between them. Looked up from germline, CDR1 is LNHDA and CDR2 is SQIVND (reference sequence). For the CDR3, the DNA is TGTGCCAGTAGTATTCAGGAAATTAGCAATCAGCCCCAGCATTTT. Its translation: CASSIQEISNQPQHF.

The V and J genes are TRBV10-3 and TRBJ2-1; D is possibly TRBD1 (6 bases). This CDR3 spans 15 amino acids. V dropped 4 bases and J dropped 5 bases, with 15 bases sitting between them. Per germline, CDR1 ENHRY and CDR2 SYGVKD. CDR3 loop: CAISGRDTSNNEQFF. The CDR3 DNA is TGTGCCATCAGTGGCCGGGACACGAGCAACAATGAGCAGTTCTTC.

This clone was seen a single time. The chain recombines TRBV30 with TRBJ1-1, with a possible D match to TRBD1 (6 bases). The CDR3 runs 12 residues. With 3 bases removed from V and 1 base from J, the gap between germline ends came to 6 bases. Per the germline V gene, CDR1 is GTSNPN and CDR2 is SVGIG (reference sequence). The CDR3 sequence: CAWRTGNTEAFF. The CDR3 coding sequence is TGTGCCTGGAGGACAGGGAACACTGAAGCTTTCTTT.

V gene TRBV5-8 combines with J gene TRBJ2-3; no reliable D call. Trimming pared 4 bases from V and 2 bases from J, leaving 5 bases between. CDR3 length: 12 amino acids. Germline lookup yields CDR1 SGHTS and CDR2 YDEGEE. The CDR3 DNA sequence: TGTGCCAGCAGCCGCGACACAGATACGCAGTATTTT. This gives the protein CASSRDTDTQYF.

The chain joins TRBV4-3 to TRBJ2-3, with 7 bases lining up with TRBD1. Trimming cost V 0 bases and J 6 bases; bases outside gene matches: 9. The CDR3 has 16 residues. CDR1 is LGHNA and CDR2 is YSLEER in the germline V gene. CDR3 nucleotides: TGCGCCAGCAGCCAAGAAGACAGGGAAATTAGGGATACGCAGTATTTT. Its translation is CASSQEDREIRDTQYF.

For the CDR3, the DNA is TGTGCCAGAGGCACTCACTGGGGGGAGGCCAAAAACATTCAGTACTTC. It translates to CARGTHWGEAKNIQYF. The chain has TRBV5-3 and TRBJ2-4; the D gene is possibly TRBD2 (6 bases). TRBV5-3 is an open reading frame whose function is uncertain. The CDR3 sequence is 16 residues long. Deletions cut 7 bases from V and 1 base from J, with 18 bases between.

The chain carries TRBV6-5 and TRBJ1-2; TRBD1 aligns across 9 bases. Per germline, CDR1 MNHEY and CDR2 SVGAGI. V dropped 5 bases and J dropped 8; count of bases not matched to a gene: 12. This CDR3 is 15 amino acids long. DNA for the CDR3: TGTGCCAGCAGTCTACTAACAGGGGGCGCTTACGGCTACACCTTC. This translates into CASSLLTGGAYGYTF.

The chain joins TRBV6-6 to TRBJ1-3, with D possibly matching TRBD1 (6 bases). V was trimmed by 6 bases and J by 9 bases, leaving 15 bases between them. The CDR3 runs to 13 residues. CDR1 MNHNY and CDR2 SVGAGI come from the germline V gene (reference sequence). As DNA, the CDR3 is TGTGCCAGCAGATATAAGACAGGCTCCACCATATATTTT. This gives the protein CASRYKTGSTIYF.

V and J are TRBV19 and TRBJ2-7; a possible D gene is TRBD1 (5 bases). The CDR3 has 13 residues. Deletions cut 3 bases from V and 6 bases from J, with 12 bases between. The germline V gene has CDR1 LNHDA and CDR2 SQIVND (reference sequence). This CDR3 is CASSIIGAREQYF. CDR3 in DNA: TGTGCCAGTAGTATTATAGGGGCGCGCGAGCAGTACTTC.

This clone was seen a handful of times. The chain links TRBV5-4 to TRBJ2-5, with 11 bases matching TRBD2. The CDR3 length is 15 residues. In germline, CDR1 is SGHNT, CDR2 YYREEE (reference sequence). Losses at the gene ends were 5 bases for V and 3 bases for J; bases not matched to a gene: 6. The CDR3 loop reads CASRPTSGTEETQYF. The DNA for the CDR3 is TGTGCCAGCAGGCCGACTAGCGGGACAGAAGAGACCCAGTACTTC.

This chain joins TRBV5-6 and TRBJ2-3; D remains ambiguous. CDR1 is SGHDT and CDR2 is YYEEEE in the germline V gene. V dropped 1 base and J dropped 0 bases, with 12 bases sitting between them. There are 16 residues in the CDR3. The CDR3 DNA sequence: TGTGCCAGCAGCTTGCGCCGGTTTGCTAGCACAGATACGCAGTATTTT. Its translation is CASSLRRFASTDTQYF.

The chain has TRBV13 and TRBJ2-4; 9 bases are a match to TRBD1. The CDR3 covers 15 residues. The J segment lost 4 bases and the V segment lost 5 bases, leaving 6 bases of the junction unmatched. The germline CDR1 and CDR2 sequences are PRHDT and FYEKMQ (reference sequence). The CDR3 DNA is TGTGCCAGCAGCCCTGGGACAGGGATAAAAAACATTCAGTACTTC. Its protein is CASSPGTGIKNIQYF.

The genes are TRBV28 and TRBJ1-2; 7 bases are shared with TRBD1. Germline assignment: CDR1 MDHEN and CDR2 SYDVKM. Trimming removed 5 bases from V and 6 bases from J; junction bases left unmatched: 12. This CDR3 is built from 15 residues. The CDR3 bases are TGTGCCAGCAGTGATCGGACAGGCGGAGGCCATGGCTACACCTTC. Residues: CASSDRTGGGHGYTF.

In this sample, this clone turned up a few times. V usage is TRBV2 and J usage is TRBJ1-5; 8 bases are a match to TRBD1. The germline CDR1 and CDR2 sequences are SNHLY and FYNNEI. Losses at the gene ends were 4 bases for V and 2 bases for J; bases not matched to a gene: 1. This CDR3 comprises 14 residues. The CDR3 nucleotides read TGTGCCAGCAGTGGGGGACAGGGCAATCAGCCCCAGCATTTT. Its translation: CASSGGQGNQPQHF.

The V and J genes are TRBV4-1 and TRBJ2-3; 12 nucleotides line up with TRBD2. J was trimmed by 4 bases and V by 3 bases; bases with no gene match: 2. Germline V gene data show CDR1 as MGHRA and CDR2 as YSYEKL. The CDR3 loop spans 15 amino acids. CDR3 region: CASSQRLAGADTQYF. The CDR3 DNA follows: TGCGCCAGCAGCCAGCGACTAGCGGGAGCAGATACGCAGTATTTT.

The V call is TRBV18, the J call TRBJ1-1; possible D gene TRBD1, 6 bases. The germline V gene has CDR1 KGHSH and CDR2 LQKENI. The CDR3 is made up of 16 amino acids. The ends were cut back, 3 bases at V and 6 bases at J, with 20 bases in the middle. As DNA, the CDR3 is TGTGCCAGCTCACCCTCGGGGGGCGTTGGACTATCTGAAGCTTTCTTT. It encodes CASSPSGGVGLSEAFF.

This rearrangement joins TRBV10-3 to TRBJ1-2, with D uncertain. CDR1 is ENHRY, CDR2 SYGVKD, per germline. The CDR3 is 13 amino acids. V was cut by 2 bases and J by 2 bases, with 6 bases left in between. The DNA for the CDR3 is TGTGCCATCAGTGAGGACTCGAACTATGGCTACACCTTC. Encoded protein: CAISEDSNYGYTF.

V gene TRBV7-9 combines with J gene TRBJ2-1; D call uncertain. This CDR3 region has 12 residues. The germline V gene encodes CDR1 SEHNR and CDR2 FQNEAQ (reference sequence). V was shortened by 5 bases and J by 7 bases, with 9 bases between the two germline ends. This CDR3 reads CASSPSGNEQFF. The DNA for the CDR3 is TGTGCCAGCAGCCCTAGTGGAAATGAGCAGTTCTTC.